In this sample, the clone carrying this TCR beta chain turned up many times. Its antigen is unknown. Germline V lookup: CDR1 MDHEN, CDR2 SYDVKM. V gave up 6 bases and J gave up 4 bases; unmatched junction bases: 7. The CDR3 spans 15 residues. The data originate from a study of T cell repertoires in cytomegalovirus infection. Study at large: CMV infection plus the matching HLA type was flagged by public TCR beta signatures. Study-wide results and caveats: Cumulative public TCR beta family frequency identified CMV carriers with the relevant HLA. Clonotype analysis showed dominance of the ex vivo response by HLA-C-restricted CMV-specific TCR beta clonotypes.

One entry per CDR3 protein results from TCRdb running MiXCR on the reads. There are roughly 77,000 distinct CDR3 sequences in the sample; under 4.5% occur only once, and approximately 20% lies in the top ten. The sample taken for sequencing was PBMCs. This receptor was obtained from a human donor in good health (CMV status not recorded). Some clones in this sample may be carry-over from other donors' samples. The chain carries TRBV28 and TRBJ1-5; 9 nucleotides match TRBD1. DNA of the CDR3: TGTGCCAGCAGGAGACCGGGACAGGGAAATCAGCCCCAGCATTTT. This translates into CASRRPGQGNQPQHF.